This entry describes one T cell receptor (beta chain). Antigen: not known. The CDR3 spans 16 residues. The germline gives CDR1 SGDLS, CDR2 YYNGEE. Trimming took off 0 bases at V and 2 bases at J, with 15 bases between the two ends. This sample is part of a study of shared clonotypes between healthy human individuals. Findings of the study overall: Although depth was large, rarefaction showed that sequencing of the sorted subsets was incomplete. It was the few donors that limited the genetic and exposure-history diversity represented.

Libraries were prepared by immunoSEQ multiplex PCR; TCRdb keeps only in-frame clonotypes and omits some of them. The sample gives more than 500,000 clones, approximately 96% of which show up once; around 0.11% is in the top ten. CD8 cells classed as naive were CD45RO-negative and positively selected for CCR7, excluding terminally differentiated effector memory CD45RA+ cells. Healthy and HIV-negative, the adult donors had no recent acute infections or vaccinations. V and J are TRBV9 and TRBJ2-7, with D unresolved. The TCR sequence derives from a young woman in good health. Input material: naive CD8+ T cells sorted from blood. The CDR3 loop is CASSVDLATGTYEQYF. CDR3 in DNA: TGTGCCAGCAGCGTAGATCTGGCAACGGGCACCTACGAGCAGTACTTC. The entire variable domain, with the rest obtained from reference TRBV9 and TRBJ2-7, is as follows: DSGVTQTPKHLITATGQRVTLRCSPRSGDLSVYWYQQSLDQGLQFLIQYYNGEERAKGNILERFSAQQFPDLHSELNLSSLELGDSALYFCASSVDLATGTYEQYFGPGTRLTVT.